Following are 30 T cell receptor beta chains from one sample sequenced in a study of T cells expressing NK-cell markers (TCRdb year 2020). The library was prepared using 5' RACE. The instrument given in TCRdb is Illumina HiSeq 2000. After the reads were reprocessed by TCRdb, one entry was made per CDR3 protein sequence, with no DNA. The sample's table covers tens of thousands of distinct CDR3 sequences. The ten most abundant clones make up less than 65% of the sample. The source material was blood T cells: a sorted CD56 or NKG2C T cell subset, CD4+ or CD8+ T cells, or bulk PBMC T cells (not recorded which). These TCRs come from a woman between 18 and 75 years old in good health.

This chain connects TRBV7-9 to TRBJ2-1; there is no DNA to check the TCRdb D call of TRBD1. Germline CDR1 reads SEHNR; CDR2 reads FQNEAQ (reference sequence). The CDR3 sequence is 17 residues long. This CDR3 is CASSLFGRGNSNNEQFF.

The CDR3 loop reads CASSYRGFGGEQYF. This chain uses TRBV28 with TRBJ2-7; the TRBD1 assignment by TCRdb is unverifiable without DNA. Germline V gives CDR1 MDHEN, CDR2 SYDVKM. This CDR3 is 14 amino acids long.

This rearrangement joins TRBV5-1 to TRBJ2-1; the TCRdb D gene call, TRBD1, has no DNA to confirm it. CDR1 is SGHRS, CDR2 YFSETQ, per germline. The CDR3 runs to 16 residues. The CDR3 sequence is CASSLGQGLMHNEQFF.

This chain joins TRBV5-1 and TRBJ2-1; TCRdb outputs TRBD2, but without DNA this stays unchecked. There are 17 residues in the CDR3. Germline CDR1 SGHRS, CDR2 YFSETQ. Here the CDR3 reads CASTGIGTSGEYNEQFF.

This clonotype is called medium-sized (0.01 to 0.1%) based on its frequency. This rearrangement joins TRBV9 to TRBJ2-7. Germline V gives CDR1 SGDLS, CDR2 YYNGEE. CDR3 length: 15 residues. The CDR3 loop reads CASSVDVGLIYEQYF. The complete variable domain, with remaining parts taken from reference TRBV9 and TRBJ2-7, reads DSGVTQTPKHLITATGQRVTLRCSPRSGDLSVYWYQQSLDQGLQFLIQYYNGEERAKGNILERFSAQQFPDLHSELNLSSLELGDSALYFCASSVDVGLIYEQYFGPGTRLTVT.

The rearrangement links TRBV5-1 to TRBJ1-1; TCRdb names TRBD1, which stays unverified in the absence of DNA. This CDR3 has 17 amino acids. Per the germline V gene, CDR1 is SGHRS and CDR2 is YFSETQ. CDR3 loop: CASSRADRGRMNTEAFF.

V is TRBV11-2 and J is TRBJ1-1; the TCRdb call, TRBD1, lacks DNA for checking. Germline-derived CDR1 and CDR2 are SGHAT and FQNNGV. This CDR3 has 13 amino acids. The CDR3 sequence: CASTPLLNTEAFF.

The chain links TRBV6-6 to TRBJ1-4. CDR1 MNHNY and CDR2 SVGAGI come from the germline V gene (reference sequence). This CDR3 region has 12 residues. Here the CDR3 reads CASSPRKEKLFF.

J is TRBJ2-1 and V is TRBV15; checking the TCRdb D call of TRBD1 is not possible without DNA. The CDR3 is 17 residues long. Germline V lookup: CDR1 LNHNV, CDR2 YYDKDF (reference sequence). CDR3 in amino acids: CATSRVPRVGSYNEQFF.

This chain connects TRBV5-1 to TRBJ1-1; as DNA is missing, the TRBD1 call by TCRdb cannot be tested. In germline, CDR1 is SGHRS, CDR2 YFSETQ. The CDR3 is made up of 15 amino acids. CDR3 region: CASSGGLGTGTEAFF.

V and J are TRBV15 and TRBJ2-1; TCRdb gives TRBD1 as the D gene, but with no DNA this cannot be confirmed. The CDR3 is 15 residues long. Germline CDR1 is LNHNV and CDR2 is YYDKDF (reference sequence). The chain's CDR3 is CATSSRTPGGDEQFF. Looking up the rest from reference TRBV15 and TRBJ2-1 gives the full variable domain: DAMVIQNPRYQVTQFGKPVTLSCSQTLNHNVMYWYQQKSSQAPKLLFHYYDKDFNNEADTPDNFQSRRPNTSFCFLDIRSPGLGDTAMYLCATSSRTPGGDEQFFGPGTRLTVL.

J is TRBJ1-1 and V is TRBV5-1; the TRBD1 assignment by TCRdb is unverifiable without DNA. Per the germline V gene, CDR1 is SGHRS and CDR2 is YFSETQ. The length of the CDR3 is 16 residues. This CDR3 reads CASSPVGGTVNTEAFF.

The chain combines TRBV27 with TRBJ2-2; the TCRdb D gene call, TRBD1, has no DNA to confirm it. The CDR3 has 17 residues. The germline gives CDR1 MNHEY, CDR2 SMNVEV (reference sequence). This CDR3 reads CASRFTGGKANTGELFF.

V usage is TRBV5-6 and J usage is TRBJ2-2. CDR1 and CDR2 (germline): SGHDT, YYEEEE. The CDR3 contains 12 residues. CDR3 residues: CASSRLAGELFF.

The chain carries TRBV7-6 and TRBJ2-1; the TCRdb call, TRBD2, lacks DNA for checking. The length of the CDR3 is 17 residues. CDR1 is SGHVS and CDR2 is FNYEAQ in the germline V gene. CDR3 loop: CASSSGLAGGLRDEQFF.

This chain joins TRBV7-9 and TRBJ2-7; the D call from TCRdb, TRBD1, cannot be confirmed without DNA. This CDR3 is built from 13 residues. CDR1 is SEHNR and CDR2 is FQNEAQ in the germline V gene (reference sequence). This CDR3 reads CASSQPGADEQYF.

The V and J genes are TRBV4-2 and TRBJ2-1; TCRdb selects TRBD2, and the lack of DNA leaves this call unchecked. This CDR3 is built from 17 residues. Germline CDR1 LGHNA, CDR2 YNFKEQ. The chain's CDR3 is CASSQEGIAGVYNEQFF.

The rearrangement uses TRBV15 and TRBJ1-2; TCRdb indicates TRBD1, and absent DNA this call remains unverified. The CDR3 runs 14 residues. Per the germline V gene, CDR1 is LNHNV and CDR2 is YYDKDF (reference sequence). The CDR3: CATSRSEGAGGYTF.

The chain has TRBV7-3 and TRBJ2-7; TCRdb returns TRBD1, unconfirmable since there is no DNA. Germline loops: CDR1 SGHTA, CDR2 FQGTGA. This CDR3 spans 15 amino acids. CDR3 in amino acids: CASSLSGGLPYEQYF.

The chain joins TRBV7-9 to TRBJ2-5; TCRdb calls TRBD2, which cannot be checked without DNA. The CDR3 length is 14 residues. Germline V gene lookup returns CDR1 SEHNR and CDR2 FQNEAQ (reference sequence). The CDR3 spells CASSSAGLMETQYF. Together with reference TRBV7-9 and TRBJ2-5, the CDR3 gives the full variable domain: DTGVSQNPRHKITKRGQNVTFRCDPISEHNRLYWYRQTLGQGPEFLTYFQNEAQLEKSRLLSDRFSAERPKGSFSTLEIQRTEQGDSAMYLCASSSAGLMETQYFGPGTRLLVL.

The J gene is TRBJ1-5, the V gene TRBV19; TCRdb gives TRBD1 as the D gene, but with no DNA this cannot be confirmed. Germline V gene data show CDR1 as LNHDA and CDR2 as SQIVND (reference sequence). This CDR3 region has 13 residues. CDR3 amino acids: CASSAAGILPQHF.

The chain uses TRBV7-8 and TRBJ1-1; absent DNA, TCRdb's TRBD1 call cannot be checked. This CDR3 contains 15 residues. Looked up from germline, CDR1 is SGHVS and CDR2 is FQNEAQ. The CDR3 region is CASSLGGTLNTEAFF. Full variable domain (rest looked up from reference TRBV7-8 and TRBJ1-1): GAGVSQSPRYKVAKRGQDVALRCDPISGHVSLFWYQQALGQGPEFLTYFQNEAQLDKSGLPSDRFFAERPEGSVSTLKIQRTQQEDSAVYLCASSLGGTLNTEAFFGQGTRLTVV.

This sequence joins TRBV12-3 or TRBV12-4 and TRBJ1-1; TCRdb gives TRBD1 as the D gene, but with no DNA this cannot be confirmed. This CDR3 spans 14 amino acids. The chain's CDR3 is CASSPGGGNTEAFF.

The chain carries TRBV7-7 and TRBJ2-1; the D call from TCRdb, TRBD1, cannot be confirmed without DNA. CDR1 and CDR2 from the germline V gene are SSHAT and FNYEAQ (reference sequence). This CDR3 spans 15 amino acids. The CDR3 region is CASSSGLGLRNEQFF. Combining the CDR3 with reference TRBV7-7 and TRBJ2-1 gives the whole variable domain GAGVSQSPRYKVTKRGQDVTLRCDPISSHATLYWYQQALGQGPEFLTYFNYEAQPDKSGLPSDRFSAERPEGSISTLTIQRTEQRDSAMYRCASSSGLGLRNEQFFGPGTRLTVL.

This chain links TRBV28 with TRBJ2-7; TCRdb lists TRBD1, though no DNA is available to test this call. CDR1 is MDHEN and CDR2 is SYDVKM in the germline V gene. This CDR3 spans 15 amino acids. This chain's CDR3 is CASSPWGRTDYEQYF.

The J gene is TRBJ2-5, the V gene TRBV15; TCRdb returns TRBD2, unconfirmable since there is no DNA. Germline V CDR1 and CDR2: LNHNV, YYDKDF (reference sequence). This CDR3 comprises 15 residues. The chain's CDR3 is CATSRDGLQQETQYF.

The chain couples TRBV12-3 or TRBV12-4 to TRBJ2-5; TCRdb picks TRBD2, but there is no DNA to check that call. There are 14 residues in the CDR3. The CDR3 here is CASSIPQLGETQYF.

The chain couples TRBV5-5 to TRBJ1-1. Germline CDR1 is SGHKS and CDR2 is YYEKEE (reference sequence). The CDR3 loop spans 13 amino acids. The CDR3 spells CASSLDGYTEAFF. The full variable domain, with the rest looked up from reference TRBV5-5 and TRBJ1-1, is DAGVTQSPTHLIKTRGQQVTLRCSPISGHKSVSWYQQVLGQGPQFIFQYYEKEERGRGNFPDRFSARQFPNYSSELNVNALLLGDSALYLCASSLDGYTEAFFGQGTRLTVV.

The chain uses TRBV5-1 and TRBJ1-6; TCRdb names TRBD1, which stays unverified in the absence of DNA. The CDR3 contains 14 residues. The V gene's germline CDR1 is SGHRS and CDR2 YFSETQ. CDR3 residues: CASSPGANNSPLHF.

The chain has TRBV12-3 or TRBV12-4 and TRBJ2-3; there is no DNA to check the TCRdb D call of TRBD1. This CDR3 region has 14 residues. The CDR3 region is CASSFPGPTDTQYF.